The rows below give T cell receptor beta chains drawn from one sample of a study of Ad26.COV2.S vaccination and SARS-CoV-2 variants. Produced via immunoSEQ multiplex PCR; TCRdb's table is partial and in-frame only. This table has fewer than 500,000 clones, around 90% appearing once. Sequenced here: peripheral blood, sampled in a trial of Ad26.COV2.S vaccine versus placebo. Receptors were obtained from a person aged 18 to 59 who received the Ad26.COV2.S COVID-19 vaccine or a placebo. The CDR3 runs from the conserved cysteine through the conserved F or W. D genes are given only for firm matches. The size field is filled for only some rows; it gives once, few, many or a size class.

TRBJ2-7 | TRBV4-1 | - | TRBD2 | TGCGCCAGCAGCAAAGCGGCTAGCGGAGGCTACGAGCAGTACTTC | CASSKAASGGYEQYF
TRBJ2-3 | TRBV28 | - | - | TGTGCCAGCACCCGGAGGGGGGGAGGCACAGATACGCAGTATTTT | CASTRRGGGTDTQYF
TRBJ2-6 | TRBV5-4 | - | - | TGTGCCAGCAGCCACCAGAAGTCTGGGGCCAACGTCCTGACTTTC | CASSHQKSGANVLTF
TRBJ2-7 | TRBV6-1 | few | TRBD2 | TGTGCCAGCAGTGTTACTAGCGGGTTCCCTAAGTTCTCCTACGAGCAGTACTTC | CASSVTSGFPKFSYEQYF
TRBJ2-3 | TRBV4-3 | few | TRBD2 | TGCGCCAGCAGCCAAGCCCCCGCGGGACTAGCGGGAGGGTATCCAAGCACAGATACGCAGTATTTT | CASSQAPAGLAGGYPSTDTQYF
TRBJ1-4 | TRBV28 | - | - | TGTGCCAGCAGTTCAACCACGAGGACAGTCAGACGTGGTAATGAAAAACTGTTTTTT | CASSSTTRTVRRGNEKLFF
TRBJ1-1 | TRBV3-1/TRBV3-2 | - | TRBD1 | TGTGCCAGCAGCGCCCGTGACAGGGGCGGAATAGCTTTCTTT | CASSARDRGGIAFF
TRBJ1-2 | TRBV4-3 | - | TRBD1 | TGCGCCAGCAGCCAAGATCGTTCCCCGGGACAGGGGGTTTATGGCTACACCTTC | CASSQDRSPGQGVYGYTF
TRBJ2-1 | TRBV27 | - | - | TGTGCCAGCAGTGGGAGTCTCTACAATGAGCAGTTCTTC | CASSGSLYNEQFF
TRBJ2-7 | TRBV7-2 | - | - | TGTGCCAGCAGTCAAACGGTGGGGCAGCAGTACTTC | CASSQTVGQQYF
TRBJ2-7 | TRBV7-9 | - | - | TGTGCCAGCAGCTCCCGGGACGGAACCTACGAGCAGTACTTC | CASSSRDGTYEQYF
TRBJ2-2 | TRBV27 | few | - | TGTGCCAGCAGAGGGCCCTGGGACACCGGGGAGCTGTTTTTT | CASRGPWDTGELFF
TRBJ1-5 | TRBV30 | - | - | TGTGCCTGGAGCAAGGGGAGCAATCAGCCCCAGCATTTT | CAWSKGSNQPQHF
TRBJ1-4 | TRBV11-2 | - | TRBD1 | TGTGCCAGCAGCCTTGGGACAGGGGAGGGAAAACTGTTTTTT | CASSLGTGEGKLFF
TRBJ2-1 | TRBV27 | few | - | TGTGCCAGCAGGCGGTGGGATTCTGGTTACAATGAGCAGTTCTTC | CASRRWDSGYNEQFF
TRBJ1-2 | TRBV5-5 | - | TRBD1 | TGTGCCAGCAGCTTCGAGGGCTACAGGGGAGGCTACACCTTC | CASSFEGYRGGYTF
TRBJ1-3 | TRBV14 | once | - | TGTGCCAGCAGCCAAGACATGTCCTCTGGAAACACCATATATTTT | CASSQDMSSGNTIYF